These 29 T cell receptor beta chains originate from one sample sequenced in a study of OX40 agonist ivuxolimab in advanced cancers. TCRdb's copy holds only in-frame clones and misses some; the assay was immunoSEQ multiplex PCR. This table has tens of thousands of clones, approximately 94% appearing once. Specimen: CD4+ or CD8+ T cells sorted from blood, collected in a trial of the OX40 agonist ivuxolimab. The receptors shown here come from an adult with an advanced solid tumor such as melanoma, head and neck, liver or kidney cancer.

The chain combines TRBV9 with TRBJ1-2, with 10 bases identical to TRBD1. The V gene end was trimmed by 6 bases and the J gene end by 3 bases; junction bases not matched to a gene: 11. Looked up from germline, CDR1 is SGDLS and CDR2 is YYNGEE. This CDR3 comprises 16 residues. CDR3 in amino acids: CASNRPGQGKDYGYTF. CDR3 DNA: TGTGCCAGCAACAGACCGGGACAGGGGAAGGACTATGGCTACACCTTC.

This clone has just one count. The genes are TRBV7-9 and TRBJ2-4, with 9 bases identical to TRBD1. V trimming: 6 bases; J trimming: 1 base; junction bases outside the gene matches: 7. CDR3 length: 16 amino acids. Germline CDR1 and CDR2: SEHNR and FQNEAQ (reference sequence). CDR3 sequence: CASSLDRGVAKNIQYF. The CDR3 DNA follows: TGTGCCAGCAGTCTAGACAGGGGGGTGGCCAAAAACATTCAGTACTTC.

The V call is TRBV19, the J call TRBJ1-2; 7 bases agree with TRBD1. V lost 5 bases to trimming and J lost 4 bases; unmatched junction nucleotides: 7. The CDR3 is made up of 14 amino acids. Germline assignment: CDR1 LNHDA and CDR2 SQIVND (reference sequence). The CDR3 loop reads CASSARDSFYGYTF. The CDR3 DNA follows: TGTGCCAGTAGTGCAAGGGACAGCTTCTATGGCTACACCTTC.

The chain has TRBV9 and TRBJ2-7; a possible D gene is TRBD1 (8 bases). Trimming cost V 3 bases and J 3 bases, with 22 bases left between them. Germline V gives CDR1 SGDLS, CDR2 YYNGEE. This CDR3 contains 17 residues. The CDR3 DNA reads TGTGCCAGCAGCGCCCGGGCGGGGGATACAGGGGGCTACGAGCAGTACTTC. This translates into CASSARAGDTGGYEQYF.

The chain recombines TRBV19 with TRBJ1-4; D is perhaps TRBD1 (6 bases). Germline-derived CDR1 and CDR2 are LNHDA and SQIVND (reference sequence). The CDR3 is 13 residues long. The V end was cut by 4 bases, the J end by 6 bases, with 9 bases between. The CDR3 sequence is CASSNRVDEKLFF. The CDR3 bases are TGTGCCAGTAGTAACAGGGTGGATGAAAAACTGTTTTTT. Looking up the rest from reference TRBV19 and TRBJ1-4 gives the full variable domain: DGGITQSPKYLFRKEGQNVTLSCEQNLNHDAMYWYRQDPGQGLRLIYYSQIVNDFQKGDIAEGYSVSREKKESFPLTVTSAQKNPTAFYLCASSNRVDEKLFFGSGTQLSVL.

V and J are TRBV9 and TRBJ1-1; 10 nucleotides agree with TRBD1. The CDR3 spans 17 residues. CDR1 SGDLS and CDR2 YYNGEE come from the germline V gene. The trim removed 0 bases at V and 3 bases at J, leaving 8 bases unmatched. CDR3 DNA sequence: TGTGCCAGCAGCGTAGTTCCCGGGACAGGGGCTGACACTGAAGCTTTCTTT. Protein sequence: CASSVVPGTGADTEAFF.

This clone was observed a single time. This chain uses TRBV5-1 with TRBJ1-5, with a possible D match to TRBD1 (5 bases). Trimming shortened V by 0 bases and J by 3 bases, and 10 bases separated the two germline ends. CDR1 and CDR2 (germline): SGHRS, YFSETQ. The CDR3 has 15 amino acids. The CDR3 protein is CASSLVGATNQPQHF. As DNA, the CDR3 is TGCGCCAGCAGCTTGGTTGGGGCTACCAATCAGCCCCAGCATTTT.

This chain connects TRBV4-1 to TRBJ2-1, with D perhaps matching TRBD1 or TRBD2 (5 bases each). V lost 1 base to trimming and J lost 14 bases, with 24 bases between them. There are 16 residues in the CDR3. Looked up from germline, CDR1 is MGHRA and CDR2 is YSYEKL. Here the CDR3 DNA reads TGCGCCAGCAGCCAAGGCCAGGCAGGGCTCAAGTACGGGGAGTTCTTC. Protein: CASSQGQAGLKYGEFF.

This clone has a single count. V usage is TRBV7-8 and J usage is TRBJ1-5; 10 nucleotides align to TRBD1. CDR1 SGHVS and CDR2 FQNEAQ come from the germline V gene. Trimming at V came to 0 bases and at J to 7 bases, leaving 6 bases not matched to a gene. The CDR3 is 16 amino acids. The CDR3 reads CASSLATGGAGQPQHF. CDR3 sequence (DNA): TGTGCCAGCAGCTTAGCGACAGGGGGCGCGGGACAGCCCCAGCATTTT.

The rearrangement links TRBV5-4 to TRBJ2-7; 10 bases agree with TRBD1. Trimming removed 4 bases from V and 0 bases from J; junction bases left unmatched: 4. Germline CDR1 and CDR2: SGHNT and YYREEE (reference sequence). CDR3 length: 15 amino acids. The CDR3 DNA reads TGTGCCAGCAGCCCAAGGACAGGGGGCTCCTACGAGCAGTACTTC. Protein sequence: CASSPRTGGSYEQYF. Drawing the rest from reference TRBV5-4 and TRBJ2-7, the complete variable domain is ETGVTQSPTHLIKTRGQQVTLRCSSQSGHNTVSWYQQALGQGPQFIFQYYREEENGRGNFPPRFSGLQFPNYSSELNVNALELDDSALYLCASSPRTGGSYEQYFGPGTRLTVT.

This rearrangement joins TRBV7-2 to TRBJ2-3, with 12 bases matching TRBD2. In germline, CDR1 is SGHTA, CDR2 FQGNSA. This CDR3 is 17 amino acids long. V shed 5 bases, J shed 3 bases, and the junction held 9 bases outside the gene matches. The CDR3 DNA follows: TGTGCCAGCAGCCCCACGAGGGGACTAGCGGGTACAGATACGCAGTATTTT. It yields the protein CASSPTRGLAGTDTQYF.

The CDR3 loop is CASSLVSANSPLHF. CDR3 nucleotide sequence: TGTGCCAGCAGCTTAGTATCCGCTAATTCACCCCTCCACTTT. The chain has TRBV11-2 and TRBJ1-6; D uncertain. The germline V and J ends were trimmed by 1 base and 6 bases, with 7 bases remaining between them. Germline CDR1 SGHAT, CDR2 FQNNGV. The length of the CDR3 is 14 residues. The whole variable domain, remainder taken from reference TRBV11-2 and TRBJ1-6, is EAGVAQSPRYKIIEKRQSVAFWCNPISGHATLYWYQQILGQGPKLLIQFQNNGVVDDSQLPKDRFSAERLKGVDSTLKIQPAKLEDSAVYLCASSLVSANSPLHFGNGTRLTVT.

The chain joins TRBV12-5 to TRBJ1-5; D is perhaps TRBD1 (6 bases). V shed 3 bases and J shed 6 bases, with 12 bases lying between them. Looked up from germline, CDR1 is LGHNT and CDR2 is FRNRAP. CDR3 length: 14 amino acids. The CDR3 loop reads CASGFVGAAQPQHF. The CDR3 region has the DNA TGTGCTAGTGGTTTCGTGGGGGCGGCTCAGCCCCAGCATTTT.

The V and J genes are TRBV29-1 and TRBJ1-1; D perhaps matches TRBD1 (5 bases). The CDR3 has 11 amino acids. Trimming stripped 3 bases from V and 5 bases from J, with 7 bases between. From germline, CDR1 is SQVTM and CDR2 ANQGSEA. CDR3 loop: CSVEGGTEAFF. The CDR3 nucleotides read TGCAGCGTTGAGGGGGGGACTGAAGCTTTCTTT.

The chain employs TRBV10-3 and TRBJ2-5; no definite D call. The V end was cut by 2 bases, the J end by 5 bases, with 9 bases between. The CDR3 has 13 residues. Germline CDR1 reads ENHRY; CDR2 reads SYGVKD. This chain's CDR3 is CAISEVGMETQYF. Written as DNA, the CDR3 is TGTGCCATCAGTGAGGTAGGGATGGAGACCCAGTACTTC.

The V gene is TRBV6-5, the J gene TRBJ2-5; perhaps TRBD1 as D (5 bases). The CDR3 has 11 residues. V lost 11 bases, J lost 1 base, and 8 bases lay in between. Germline CDR1 MNHEY, CDR2 SVGAGI. The CDR3 region is CAVQGQETQYF. The CDR3 nucleotides are TGTGCCGTTCAGGGCCAAGAGACCCAGTACTTC.

V and J are TRBV7-9 and TRBJ2-7; D perhaps matches TRBD1 (6 bases). The germline V gene has CDR1 SEHNR and CDR2 FQNEAQ (reference sequence). Deletions cut 3 bases from V and 0 bases from J, with 12 bases between. This CDR3 is built from 15 residues. The CDR3 loop reads CASSFQGSGSYEQYF. Written as DNA, the CDR3 is TGTGCCAGCAGCTTCCAGGGGTCGGGCTCCTACGAGCAGTACTTC.

This clone came up once. The chain has TRBV6-1 and TRBJ2-7; 7 bases line up with TRBD2. V was clipped by 0 bases and J by 4 bases; unmatched bases: 6. The CDR3 runs to 15 residues. Germline V gives CDR1 MNHNS, CDR2 SASEGT. The CDR3 nucleotides are TGTGCCAGCAGTGAAGCCCCGGGACTACCTTACGAGCAGTACTTC. Its protein product is CASSEAPGLPYEQYF.

The chain employs TRBV5-1 and TRBJ2-1; D uncertain. The CDR3 totals 16 residues. CDR1 and CDR2 (germline): SGHRS, YFSETQ. The germline V and J ends were trimmed by 4 bases and 0 bases, with 14 bases remaining between them. CDR3 residues: CASSPVHPSSYNEQFF. The CDR3 DNA reads TGCGCCAGCAGCCCGGTACACCCGAGCTCCTACAATGAGCAGTTCTTC.

The chain carries TRBV6-5 and TRBJ1-1; 7 nucleotides line up with TRBD1. The J segment lost 10 bases and the V segment lost 6 bases, leaving 11 bases of the junction unmatched. Germline assignment: CDR1 MNHEY and CDR2 SVGAGI. This CDR3 is built from 13 residues. The CDR3 DNA reads TGTGCCAGCAGCTATGGGGAGAGACAGGGAGCTTTCTTT. Residues: CASSYGERQGAFF.

The V gene is TRBV5-6, the J gene TRBJ2-5, with a possible D match to TRBD1 (6 bases). V lost 0 bases and J 2 bases, leaving 11 bases between the germline ends. CDR1 and CDR2 (germline): SGHDT, YYEEEE. This CDR3 spans 15 amino acids. CDR3 residues: CASSLEQGTQETQYF. CDR3 coding DNA: TGTGCCAGCAGCTTGGAGCAGGGGACGCAAGAGACCCAGTACTTC.

V gene TRBV5-1 combines with J gene TRBJ1-1; D remains unclear. The ends were cut back, 7 bases at V and 10 bases at J, with 17 bases in the middle. Germline V gene data show CDR1 as SGHRS and CDR2 as YFSETQ. The CDR3 has 12 amino acids. This CDR3 reads CASGAAPPAAFF. The CDR3 nucleotides read TGCGCCAGCGGAGCGGCACCCCCGGCAGCTTTCTTT. Supplemented by reference TRBV5-1 and TRBJ1-1, the full variable domain reads KAGVTQTPRYLIKTRGQQVTLSCSPISGHRSVSWYQQTPGQGLQFLFEYFSETQRNKGNFPGRFSGRQFSNSRSEMNVSTLELGDSALYLCASGAAPPAAFFGQGTRLTVV.

The chain links TRBV11-2 to TRBJ2-1, with 7 positions matching TRBD1. V lost 4 bases, J lost 2 bases, and 8 bases stayed unmatched. This CDR3 is 16 amino acids long. In germline, CDR1 is SGHAT, CDR2 FQNNGV. In nucleotides, the CDR3 is TGTGCCAGCAGCTCGACCTGGACAGGCCCCTACAATGAGCAGTTCTTC. Its protein is CASSSTWTGPYNEQFF.

The gene calls are TRBV9 and TRBJ2-3; 13 positions match TRBD2. Germline-derived CDR1 and CDR2 are SGDLS and YYNGEE. The V and J ends lost 4 bases and 0 bases, in that order; junction bases with no gene match: 8. This CDR3 contains 18 residues. CDR3 sequence: CASSWTSGGYSSTDTQYF. The CDR3 DNA is TGTGCCAGCAGCTGGACTAGCGGGGGATATAGCAGCACAGATACGCAGTATTTT.

The V gene is TRBV4-1, the J gene TRBJ2-3, with 11 positions matching TRBD2. V shed 4 bases and J 2 bases; nucleotides not matched to a gene: 11. Germline V CDR1 and CDR2: MGHRA, YSYEKL. CDR3 length: 18 residues. DNA of the CDR3: TGCGCCAGCAGCCCACAGGGGGCTAGCGGGGGGATCACAGATACGCAGTATTTT. This codes for CASSPQGASGGITDTQYF.

This clone was found once. The chain carries TRBV27 and TRBJ2-7; 9 nucleotides align to TRBD1. Trimming took 6 bases from V and 1 from J; bases not matched to a gene: 4. The CDR3 extends over 14 amino acids. CDR1 is MNHEY and CDR2 is SMNVEV in the germline V gene (reference sequence). The DNA of the CDR3 is TGTGCCAGCAGCGGACAGGGGTATTCCTACGAGCAGTACTTC. As protein: CASSGQGYSYEQYF.

The J gene is TRBJ2-2, the V gene TRBV9; no clear D gene. This CDR3 is 13 amino acids long. Germline lookup yields CDR1 SGDLS and CDR2 YYNGEE. Trimming stripped 6 bases from V and 5 bases from J, with 11 bases between. The CDR3 spells CASTGYGTGELFF. The CDR3 DNA is TGTGCCAGCACCGGGTACGGGACCGGGGAGCTGTTTTTT.

The J gene is TRBJ2-1, the V gene TRBV14; D call uncertain. The CDR3 is 14 amino acids. V was clipped by 1 base and J by 3 bases, with 7 bases between them. From germline, CDR1 is SGHDN and CDR2 FVKESK. CDR3 DNA: TGTGCCAGCAGCCAAGTCCGCCTCTACAATGAGCAGTTCTTC. Its protein is CASSQVRLYNEQFF.

The CDR3 coding sequence is TGTGCCAGCAGCTTATGGGGTGGTACTGAAGCTTTCTTT. This gives the protein CASSLWGGTEAFF. This sequence joins TRBV5-6 and TRBJ1-1; D ambiguous. CDR1 is SGHDT, CDR2 YYEEEE, per germline. V was cut by 2 bases and J by 5 bases, with 10 bases left in between. The CDR3 is made up of 13 amino acids.